The 18 T cell receptor beta chains presented below share a single source sample, sequenced in a study of OX40 agonist ivuxolimab in advanced cancers. Repertoires were generated with immunoSEQ multiplex PCR, while TCRdb's copy carries only in-frame clones and drops some. Of approximately 79,000 clones listed, nearly 95% are singletons. The source material was CD4+ or CD8+ T cells sorted from blood, sampled in a trial of the OX40 agonist ivuxolimab. These receptor sequences come from an adult with an advanced solid tumor such as melanoma, head and neck, liver or kidney cancer.

The rearrangement joins TRBV29-1 to TRBJ2-3, with 14 bases identical to TRBD2. With V trimmed by 7 bases and J by 5 bases, 5 bases remained unmatched. The CDR3 loop spans 14 amino acids. Looked up from germline, CDR1 is SQVTM and CDR2 is ANQGSEA. The CDR3 DNA follows: TGCAGCGGGCTGGGACTAGCGGGAGTAGATACGCAGTATTTT. Translation gives CSGLGLAGVDTQYF.

This rearrangement joins TRBV6-4 to TRBJ1-2; 9 nucleotides line up with TRBD1. Germline CDR1 and CDR2: MRHNA and SNTAGT. The CDR3 is 12 residues long. The V gene end was trimmed by 6 bases and the J gene end by 7 bases; junction bases not matched to a gene: 3. The CDR3: CASSTGGSGYTF. CDR3 sequence (DNA): TGTGCCAGCAGCACAGGGGGCTCTGGCTACACCTTC.

The V gene is TRBV9, the J gene TRBJ1-2; D perhaps matches TRBD1 (5 bases). The CDR3 loop spans 14 amino acids. V gave up 0 bases and J gave up 6 bases, with 12 bases separating them. Germline CDR1 reads SGDLS; CDR2 reads YYNGEE. The CDR3 coding sequence is TGTGCCAGCAGCGTAGGGGAGGGGAAGGATGGCTACACCTTC. Its protein is CASSVGEGKDGYTF.

This chain connects TRBV5-1 to TRBJ1-1; possibly TRBD1 for D (5 bases). Trimming left V 0 bases short and J 4 bases short, with 10 bases between. This CDR3 has 14 amino acids. Germline CDR1 and CDR2: SGHRS and YFSETQ. In nucleotides, the CDR3 is TGCGCCAGCAGCTTGGTGGGTGGGGGCACTGAAGCTTTCTTT. Its translation is CASSLVGGGTEAFF.

V is TRBV15 and J is TRBJ1-2; D is undetermined. V was clipped by 5 bases and J by 6 bases, with 13 bases between them. Per germline, CDR1 LNHNV and CDR2 YYDKDF (reference sequence). The CDR3 covers 13 residues. DNA for the CDR3: TGTGCCACCAGCCCAAGAGACACTGATGGCTACACCTTC. Its protein product is CATSPRDTDGYTF.

The gene calls are TRBV7-9 and TRBJ1-4; perhaps TRBD1 as D (6 bases). Trimming pared 5 bases from V and 8 bases from J, leaving 15 bases between. CDR3 length equals 14 residues. Germline loops: CDR1 SEHNR, CDR2 FQNEAQ (reference sequence). For the CDR3, the DNA is TGTGCCAGCAGCCGCTCAGGGGAATTCGAAAAACTGTTTTTT. Protein: CASSRSGEFEKLFF.

V and J are TRBV29-1 and TRBJ1-2; D remains ambiguous. The CDR3 contains 12 residues. V gave up 6 bases and J gave up 7 bases, with 15 bases separating them. The germline V gene has CDR1 SQVTM and CDR2 ANQGSEA. The DNA of the CDR3 is TGCAGCGTACGCGAATCTTGGCTTGGCTACACCTTC. Its protein product is CSVRESWLGYTF.

The rearrangement joins TRBV5-1 to TRBJ2-7, with a weak D call TRBD2 (7 bases). Germline assignment: CDR1 SGHRS and CDR2 YFSETQ. The length of the CDR3 is 14 residues. Trimming stripped 0 bases from V and 6 bases from J, with 13 bases between. CDR3 coding DNA: TGCGCCAGCAGCTTGGCGGGGGGCTACGCCGAGCAGTACTTC. This encodes CASSLAGGYAEQYF.

J is TRBJ2-7 and V is TRBV29-1; 11 nucleotides align to TRBD1. With V trimmed by 2 bases and J by 3 bases, 6 bases remained unmatched. The germline CDR1 and CDR2 sequences are SQVTM and ANQGSEA. The CDR3 runs 15 residues. In DNA form, the CDR3 reads TGCAGCGTTGAACTCCGGGACAGGGGGTACTACGAGCAGTACTTC. Its translation: CSVELRDRGYYEQYF.

The chain is built from TRBV4-3 and TRBJ2-1; a weak D match, TRBD2 (5 bases). This CDR3 has 15 residues. Germline CDR1 and CDR2: LGHNA and YSLEER. The V and J ends lost 5 bases and 2 bases respectively, with 13 bases between them. The CDR3 is CASSEGVRPYNEQFF. The CDR3 region has the DNA TGCGCCAGCAGCGAGGGAGTTCGCCCCTACAATGAGCAGTTCTTC.

This clone was picked up one time. The rearrangement links TRBV6-5 to TRBJ1-6, with a possible D match to TRBD1 (5 bases). V lost 6 bases and J lost 8, with 14 bases in between. This CDR3 comprises 14 residues. The V gene's germline CDR1 is MNHEY and CDR2 SVGAGI. The DNA for the CDR3 is TGTGCCAGCAGCCCGGGGGGGACCCATTCACCCCTCCACTTT. Translation: CASSPGGTHSPLHF.

This rearrangement joins TRBV27 to TRBJ1-2; tentative D call: TRBD1 (5 bases). This CDR3 is 13 amino acids long. V dropped 1 base and J dropped 6 bases, with 9 bases sitting between them. Looked up from germline, CDR1 is MNHEY and CDR2 is SMNVEV (reference sequence). The CDR3 DNA follows: TGTGCCAGCAGTTTATTAGGAGGGGATGGCTACACCTTC. Its translation is CASSLLGGDGYTF.

The gene calls are TRBV6-5 and TRBJ1-5; D not certain. CDR1 MNHEY and CDR2 SVGAGI come from the germline V gene. Trimming pared 4 bases from V and 0 bases from J, leaving 10 bases between. The CDR3 is made up of 15 amino acids. The DNA for the CDR3 is TGTGCCAGCAGTTCAGTGGCAAATAGCAATCAGCCCCAGCATTTT. It is translated as CASSSVANSNQPQHF.

The chain combines TRBV11-2 with TRBJ2-1, with TRBD2 as a possible D gene (7 bases). The CDR3 length is 13 residues. Looked up from germline, CDR1 is SGHAT and CDR2 is FQNNGV. V lost 4 bases to trimming and J lost 8 bases, with 12 bases between them. CDR3 protein: CASSSRGADEQFF. For the CDR3, the DNA is TGTGCCAGCAGCTCCCGGGGGGCCGATGAGCAGTTCTTC.

The chain is built from TRBV7-9 and TRBJ1-1; D unresolved. CDR3 length: 14 amino acids. Germline loops: CDR1 SEHNR, CDR2 FQNEAQ (reference sequence). With 1 base removed from V and 3 bases from J, the gap between germline ends came to 9 bases. In DNA form, the CDR3 reads TGTGCCAGCAGCTTAGTACAGAGTTACACTGAAGCTTTCTTT. The encoded protein is CASSLVQSYTEAFF. The variable domain in full, completed from reference TRBV7-9 and TRBJ1-1, reads DTGVSQNPRHKITKRGQNVTFRCDPISEHNRLYWYRQTLGQGPEFLTYFQNEAQLEKSRLLSDRFSAERPKGSFSTLEIQRTEQGDSAMYLCASSLVQSYTEAFFGQGTRLTVV.

CDR3 loop: CASSGPSGRAGGEQFF. CDR3 DNA: TGTGCCAGCAGCGGACCCAGCGGGAGGGCCGGGGGTGAGCAGTTCTTC. This chain links TRBV9 with TRBJ2-1; 10 bases map to TRBD2. The junction had 12 bases not matched to a gene; V was cut back by 3 bases and J by 9 bases. Germline lookup yields CDR1 SGDLS and CDR2 YYNGEE. This CDR3 is built from 16 residues. Using reference TRBV9 and TRBJ2-1 for the parts outside the CDR3, the full variable domain is DSGVTQTPKHLITATGQRVTLRCSPRSGDLSVYWYQQSLDQGLQFLIQYYNGEERAKGNILERFSAQQFPDLHSELNLSSLELGDSALYFCASSGPSGRAGGEQFFGPGTRLTVL.

The rearrangement links TRBV28 to TRBJ1-3; TRBD1 aligns across 7 bases. V lost 5 bases, J lost 4 bases, and 11 bases stayed unmatched. Germline CDR1 is MDHEN and CDR2 is SYDVKM. The CDR3 loop spans 16 amino acids. CDR3 DNA sequence: TGTGCCAGCAGTCCAGGCCAGGGGGTTGAAGGAAACACCATATATTTT. Protein: CASSPGQGVEGNTIYF.

The rearrangement uses TRBV4-1 and TRBJ1-3; 7 positions match TRBD1. The V gene end was trimmed by 5 bases and the J gene end by 6 bases; junction bases not matched to a gene: 10. Germline V CDR1 and CDR2: MGHRA, YSYEKL. The CDR3 totals 15 residues. DNA for the CDR3: TGCGCCAGCAGCGTAATTCAGGGGGAGCAAAACACCATATATTTT. Translation: CASSVIQGEQNTIYF.